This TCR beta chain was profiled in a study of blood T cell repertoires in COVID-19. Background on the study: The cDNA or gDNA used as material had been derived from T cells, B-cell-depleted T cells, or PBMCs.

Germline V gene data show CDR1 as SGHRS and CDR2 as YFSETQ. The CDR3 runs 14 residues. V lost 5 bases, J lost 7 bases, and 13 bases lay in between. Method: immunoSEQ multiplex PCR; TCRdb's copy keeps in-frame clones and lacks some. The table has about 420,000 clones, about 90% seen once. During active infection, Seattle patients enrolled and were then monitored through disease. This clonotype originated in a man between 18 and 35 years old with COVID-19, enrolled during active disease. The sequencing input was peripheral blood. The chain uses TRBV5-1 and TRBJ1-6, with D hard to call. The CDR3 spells CASRNGEGNSPLHF. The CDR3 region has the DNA TGCGCCAGCAGGAATGGGGAGGGAAATTCACCCCTCCACTTT.